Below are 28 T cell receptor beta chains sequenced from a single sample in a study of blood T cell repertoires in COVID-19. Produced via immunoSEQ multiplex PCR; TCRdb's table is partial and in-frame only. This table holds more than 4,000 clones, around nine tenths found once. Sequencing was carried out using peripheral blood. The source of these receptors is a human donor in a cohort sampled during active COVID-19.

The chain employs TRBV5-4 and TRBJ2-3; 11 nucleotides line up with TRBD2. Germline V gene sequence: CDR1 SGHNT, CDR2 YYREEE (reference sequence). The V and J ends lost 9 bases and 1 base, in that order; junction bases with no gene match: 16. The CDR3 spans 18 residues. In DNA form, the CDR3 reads TGTGCCACCTCCCCGGGGATAGCGGGAGGGGACCGCACAGATACGCAGTATTTT. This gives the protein CATSPGIAGGDRTDTQYF.

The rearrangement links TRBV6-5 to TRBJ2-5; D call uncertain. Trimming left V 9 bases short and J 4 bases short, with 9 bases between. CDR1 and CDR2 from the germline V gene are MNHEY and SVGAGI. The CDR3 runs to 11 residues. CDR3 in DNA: TGTGCCAGTATCCTAGGAGAGACCCAGTACTTC. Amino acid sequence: CASILGETQYF.

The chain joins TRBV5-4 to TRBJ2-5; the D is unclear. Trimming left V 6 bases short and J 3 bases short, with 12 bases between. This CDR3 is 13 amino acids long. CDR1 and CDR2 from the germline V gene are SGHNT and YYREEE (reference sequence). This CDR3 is CASTLDAEETQYF. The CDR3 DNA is TGTGCCAGCACCTTAGATGCGGAAGAGACCCAGTACTTC.

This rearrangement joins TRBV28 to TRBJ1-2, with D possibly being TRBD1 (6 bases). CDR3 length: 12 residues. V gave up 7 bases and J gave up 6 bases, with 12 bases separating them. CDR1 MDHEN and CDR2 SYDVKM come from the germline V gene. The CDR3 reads CASKDSRDGYTF. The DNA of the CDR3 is TGTGCCAGCAAGGACAGCCGAGATGGCTACACCTTC.

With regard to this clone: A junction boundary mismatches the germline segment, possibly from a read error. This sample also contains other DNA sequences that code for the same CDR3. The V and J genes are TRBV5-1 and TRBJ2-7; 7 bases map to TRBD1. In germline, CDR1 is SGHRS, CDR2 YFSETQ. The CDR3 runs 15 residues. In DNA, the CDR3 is TGCGCCAGCAGCAGCACCTGGGACAGCCCCTATGAGCAGTACTTC. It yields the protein CASSSTWDSPYEQYF.

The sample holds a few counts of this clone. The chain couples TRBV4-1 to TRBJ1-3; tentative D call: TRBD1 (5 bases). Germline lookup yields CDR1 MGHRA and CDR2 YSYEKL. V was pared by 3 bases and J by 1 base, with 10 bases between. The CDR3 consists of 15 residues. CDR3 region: CASSQSGLSGNTIYF. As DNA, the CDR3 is TGCGCCAGCAGCCAGTCAGGGTTATCTGGAAACACCATATATTTT.

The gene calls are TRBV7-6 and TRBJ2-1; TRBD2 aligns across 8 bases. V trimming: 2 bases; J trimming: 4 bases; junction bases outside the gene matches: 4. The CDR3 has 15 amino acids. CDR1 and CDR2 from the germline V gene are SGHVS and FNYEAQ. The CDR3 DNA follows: TGTGCCAGCAGCTTAATGAGCGGGAGTTACAATGAGCAGTTCTTC. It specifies CASSLMSGSYNEQFF.

CDR3 residues: CASSLRQPNTEAFF. CDR3 bases: TGTGCCAGCAGTTTACGACAGCCTAACACTGAAGCTTTCTTT. This chain links TRBV28 with TRBJ1-1; D might be TRBD1 (5 bases). Trimming took off 2 bases at V and 2 bases at J, with 9 bases between the two ends. Germline CDR1 reads MDHEN; CDR2 reads SYDVKM. CDR3 size: 14 residues.

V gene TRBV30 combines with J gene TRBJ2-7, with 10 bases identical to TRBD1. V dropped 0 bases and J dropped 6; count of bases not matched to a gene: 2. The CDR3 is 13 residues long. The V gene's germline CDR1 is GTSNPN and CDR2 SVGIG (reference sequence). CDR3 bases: TGTGCCTGGAGTGTTGGGACAGGGGTCGAGCAGTACTTC. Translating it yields CAWSVGTGVEQYF.

The CDR3 DNA reads TGCAGCGTGCGGGACAGTAGGGCCCAGTACTTC. Translating gives CSVRDSRAQYF. The chain couples TRBV29-1 to TRBJ2-5; the D gene is possibly TRBD1 (7 bases). V dropped 6 bases and J dropped 9 bases, with 14 bases sitting between them. Germline V CDR1 and CDR2: SQVTM, ANQGSEA. The CDR3 has 11 amino acids. The whole variable domain, remainder taken from reference TRBV29-1 and TRBJ2-5, is SAVISQKPSRDICQRGTSLTIQCQVDSQVTMMFWYRQQPGQSLTLIATANQGSEATYESGFVIDKFPISRPNLTFSTLTVSNMSPEDSSIYLCSVRDSRAQYFGPGTRLLVL.

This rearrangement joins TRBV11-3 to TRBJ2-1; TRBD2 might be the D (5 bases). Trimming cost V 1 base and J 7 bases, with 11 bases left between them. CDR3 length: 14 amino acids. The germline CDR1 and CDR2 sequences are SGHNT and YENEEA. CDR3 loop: CASSLGPRGNEQFF. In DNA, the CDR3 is TGTGCCAGCAGCTTAGGACCGAGAGGGAATGAGCAGTTCTTC.

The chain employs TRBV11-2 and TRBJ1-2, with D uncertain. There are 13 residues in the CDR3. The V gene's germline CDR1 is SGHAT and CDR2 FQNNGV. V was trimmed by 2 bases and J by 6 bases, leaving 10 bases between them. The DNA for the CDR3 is TGTGCCAGCAGCTTAAGTGCAGGAAATGGCTACACCTTC. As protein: CASSLSAGNGYTF.

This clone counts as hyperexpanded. In DNA form, the CDR3 reads TGTGCCAGCAGTTTCCTCATCTCTACTAGCGGGAGGGCCAATGGCGGGGAGCTGTTTTTT. Its protein product is CASSFLISTSGRANGGELFF. V usage is TRBV28 and J usage is TRBJ2-2; TRBD2 agrees at 13 bases. Germline values: CDR1 MDHEN, CDR2 SYDVKM. This CDR3 comprises 20 residues. J was trimmed by 7 bases and V by 3 bases; bases with no gene match: 17.

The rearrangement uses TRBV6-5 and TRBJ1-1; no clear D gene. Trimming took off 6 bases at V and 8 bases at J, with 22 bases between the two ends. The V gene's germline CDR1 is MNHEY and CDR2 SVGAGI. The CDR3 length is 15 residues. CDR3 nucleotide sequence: TGTGCCAGCAGCCCCGCTTTATCATCGGGGTTAGAAGCTTTCTTT. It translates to CASSPALSSGLEAFF.

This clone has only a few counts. CDR3 DNA: TGTGCCAGCTCACCACGACGAAGTCGGGACATTCAGTACTTC. Translated, it gives CASSPRRSRDIQYF. This chain connects TRBV18 to TRBJ2-4; unclear D gene. Germline CDR1 and CDR2: KGHSH and LQKENI. The ends were cut back, 1 base at V and 8 bases at J, with 12 bases in the middle. The CDR3 runs to 14 residues.

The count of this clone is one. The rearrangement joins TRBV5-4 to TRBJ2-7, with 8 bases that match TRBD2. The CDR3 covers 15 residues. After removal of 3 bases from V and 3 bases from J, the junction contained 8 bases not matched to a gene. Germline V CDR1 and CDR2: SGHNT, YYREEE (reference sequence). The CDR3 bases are TGTGCCAGCAGCTGGGGGGCAGCGGGAGTCTACGAGCAGTACTTC. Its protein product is CASSWGAAGVYEQYF.

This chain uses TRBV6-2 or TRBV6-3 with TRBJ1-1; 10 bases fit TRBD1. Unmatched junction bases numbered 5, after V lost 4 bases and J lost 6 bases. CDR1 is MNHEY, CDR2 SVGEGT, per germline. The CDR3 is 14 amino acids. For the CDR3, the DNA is TGTGCCAGCAGTTCCCGGGACAGGGGACCTGAAGCTTTCTTT. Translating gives CASSSRDRGPEAFF.

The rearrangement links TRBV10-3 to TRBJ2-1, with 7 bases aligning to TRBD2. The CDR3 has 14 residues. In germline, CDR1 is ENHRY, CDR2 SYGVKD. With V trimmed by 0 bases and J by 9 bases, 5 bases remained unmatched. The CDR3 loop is CAISESGGASEQFF. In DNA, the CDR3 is TGTGCCATCAGTGAGTCGGGAGGGGCGAGTGAGCAGTTCTTC.

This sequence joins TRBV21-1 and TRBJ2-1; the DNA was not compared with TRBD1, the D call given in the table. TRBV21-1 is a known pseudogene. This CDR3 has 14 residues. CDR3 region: CASRTGTAYNEQFF. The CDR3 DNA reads TGTGCCAGCAGGACCGGGACAGCCTACAATGAGCAGTTCTTC.

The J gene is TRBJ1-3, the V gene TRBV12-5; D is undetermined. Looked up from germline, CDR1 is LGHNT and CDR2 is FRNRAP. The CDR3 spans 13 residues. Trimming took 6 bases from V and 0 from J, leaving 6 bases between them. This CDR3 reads CASGYSSGNTIYF. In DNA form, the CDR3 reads TGTGCTAGTGGATACAGCTCTGGAAACACCATATATTTT.

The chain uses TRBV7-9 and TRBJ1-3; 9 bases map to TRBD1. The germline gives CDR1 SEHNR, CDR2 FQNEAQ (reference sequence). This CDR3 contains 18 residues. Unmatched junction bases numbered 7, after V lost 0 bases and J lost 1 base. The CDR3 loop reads CASSLATTGGKSGNTIYF. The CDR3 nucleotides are TGTGCCAGCAGCTTAGCTACGACAGGGGGAAAATCTGGAAACACCATATATTTT.

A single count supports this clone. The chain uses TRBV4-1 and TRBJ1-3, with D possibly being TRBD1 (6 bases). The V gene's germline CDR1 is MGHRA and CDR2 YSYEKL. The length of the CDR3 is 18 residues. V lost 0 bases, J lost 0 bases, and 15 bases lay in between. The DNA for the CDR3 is TGCGCCAGCAGCCAAGAAGTTTCTTGGGGGCCCTCTGGAAACACCATATATTTT. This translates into CASSQEVSWGPSGNTIYF.

CDR3: CAWSTGLAGHEQYF. CDR3 sequence (DNA): TGTGCCTGGAGTACGGGACTAGCGGGACACGAGCAGTACTTC. V gene TRBV30 combines with J gene TRBJ2-7; TRBD2 matches at 13 bases. Losses at the gene ends were 2 bases for V and 5 bases for J; bases not matched to a gene: 3. Per germline, CDR1 GTSNPN and CDR2 SVGIG (reference sequence). This CDR3 contains 14 residues.

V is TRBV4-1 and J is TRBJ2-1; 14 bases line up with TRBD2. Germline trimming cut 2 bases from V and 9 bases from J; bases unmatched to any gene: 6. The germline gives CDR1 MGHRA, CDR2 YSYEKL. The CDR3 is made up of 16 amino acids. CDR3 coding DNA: TGCGCCAGCAGCCAATCGACTAGCGGGGGGGGGCGTGAGCAGTTCTTC. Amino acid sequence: CASSQSTSGGGREQFF.

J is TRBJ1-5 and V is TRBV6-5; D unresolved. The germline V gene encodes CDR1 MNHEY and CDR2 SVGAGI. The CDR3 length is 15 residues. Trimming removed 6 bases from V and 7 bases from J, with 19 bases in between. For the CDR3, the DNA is TGTGCCAGCAGCCCATTCGACACGAGATACCAGCCCCAGCATTTT. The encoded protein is CASSPFDTRYQPQHF.

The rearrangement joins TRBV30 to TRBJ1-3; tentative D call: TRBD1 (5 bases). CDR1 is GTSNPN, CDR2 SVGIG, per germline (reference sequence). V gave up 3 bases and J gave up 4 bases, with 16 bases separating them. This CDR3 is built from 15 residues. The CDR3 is CAWSDGGRIGNTIYF. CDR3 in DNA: TGTGCCTGGAGCGACGGGGGAAGAATAGGAAACACCATATATTTT. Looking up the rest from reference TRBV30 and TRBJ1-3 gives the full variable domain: SQTIHQWPATLVQPVGSPLSLECTVEGTSNPNLYWYRQAAGRGLQLLFYSVGIGQISSEVPQNLSASRPQDRQFILSSKKLLLSDSGFYLCAWSDGGRIGNTIYFGEGSWLTVV.

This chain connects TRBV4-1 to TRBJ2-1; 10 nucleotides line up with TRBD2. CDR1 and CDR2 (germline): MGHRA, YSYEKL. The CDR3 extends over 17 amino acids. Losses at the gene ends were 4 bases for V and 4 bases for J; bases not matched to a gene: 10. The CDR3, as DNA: TGCGCCAGCAGCCCGGAGCCGACTAGCGGGTTTTACAATGAGCAGTTCTTC. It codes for CASSPEPTSGFYNEQFF.

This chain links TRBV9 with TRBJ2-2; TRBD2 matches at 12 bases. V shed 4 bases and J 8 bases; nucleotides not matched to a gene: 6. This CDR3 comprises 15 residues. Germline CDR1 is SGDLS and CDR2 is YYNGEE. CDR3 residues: CASSQTSGRNGELFF. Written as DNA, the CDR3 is TGTGCCAGCAGCCAAACTAGCGGGAGGAATGGGGAGCTGTTTTTT.